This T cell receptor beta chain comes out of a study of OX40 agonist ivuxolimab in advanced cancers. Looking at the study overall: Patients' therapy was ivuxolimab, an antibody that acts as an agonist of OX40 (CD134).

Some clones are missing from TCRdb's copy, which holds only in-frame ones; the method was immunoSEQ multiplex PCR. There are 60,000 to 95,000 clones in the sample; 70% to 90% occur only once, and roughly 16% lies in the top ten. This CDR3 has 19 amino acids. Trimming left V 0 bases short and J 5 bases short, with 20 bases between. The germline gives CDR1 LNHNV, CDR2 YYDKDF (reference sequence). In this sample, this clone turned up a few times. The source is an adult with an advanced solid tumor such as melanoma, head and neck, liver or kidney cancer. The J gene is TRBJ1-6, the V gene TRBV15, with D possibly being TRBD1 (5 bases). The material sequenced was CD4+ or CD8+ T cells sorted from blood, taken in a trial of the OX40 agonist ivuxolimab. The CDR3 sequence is CATSRDPAGPSGNNSPLHF. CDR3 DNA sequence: TGTGCCACCAGCAGAGATCCGGCGGGGCCCTCCGGCAATAATTCACCCCTCCACTTT.